The sequence of this T cell receptor (beta chain) was determined in a study of cytomegalovirus exposure and HLA in healthy donors. Across the study: In a later analysis, it was reported that the 110 or so validation repertoires had been produced on the same platform as the 700 or so repertoires belonging to the first cohort. Study-wide results and caveats: There were some public TCRs occurring in many donors, but most TCR sequences were rare. Altogether, more than 150 TCR beta chains were recorded as cytomegalovirus-associated. According to a subsequent analysis, TCR clusters from the first cohort were inclined to appear together in the 100 to 150 validation repertoires.

In the case of this clone: Its antigen remains unidentified.

This CDR3 is built from 14 residues. CDR1 and CDR2 from the germline V gene are KGHSH and LQKENI. The J segment lost 0 bases and the V segment lost 6 bases, leaving 4 bases of the junction unmatched. Profiling relied on immunoSEQ multiplex PCR, and the TCRdb table lists in-frame clones only, not all of them. The table has roughly 100,000 clones, 85% to 95% seen once. This TCR was recovered from a woman younger than 35 in good health and CMV-seronegative. This rearrangement joins TRBV18 to TRBJ1-1, with 7 bases matching TRBD1. The sequencing sample was made of PBMCs. CDR3 loop: CASSADRLNTEAFF. The DNA of the CDR3 is TGTGCCAGCTCCGCGGACAGGCTGAACACTGAAGCTTTCTTT.